This TCR beta chain was captured by sequencing in a study of shared clonotypes between healthy human individuals. Terminally differentiated effector memory CD45RA+ cells were excluded by CCR7 positive selection of CD45RO-negative cells. Across several immunoSEQ plates, the genomic DNA of each subset was split evenly. Replicate PCRs run on sorted subsets employed roughly 190 ng DNA, 30,000 to 35,000 T cell genomes. Clones were read by immunoSEQ multiplex PCR, and TCRdb kept only the in-frame ones, dropping some. The table shows some 2,000,000 clones, with over 85% occurring only once. Germline V gene data show CDR1 as SNHLY and CDR2 as FYNNEI. The V end was cut by 7 bases, the J end by 7 bases, with 22 bases between. This CDR3 has 15 amino acids.

The sequence derives from a man younger than 35 in good health. The chain recombines TRBV2 with TRBJ1-2; D is possibly TRBD1 (5 bases). Sample: naive CD8+ T cells sorted from blood. The chain's CDR3 is CASMGGYSLSGGYTF. CDR3 DNA sequence: TGTGCCAGCATGGGGGGGTACTCCCTCTCGGGTGGCTACACCTTC.